This TCR beta chain appears in the sequencing data of a study of Graves' ophthalmopathy and Graves' hyperthyroidism (dated by TCRdb to 2017 to 2018). At the level of the whole study: Peripheral blood was collected before any treatment was given, at the time of initial diagnosis. The study used TCR beta repertoire signatures to distinguish Graves' ophthalmopathy from Graves' hyperthyroidism and to predict progression to ophthalmopathy. In total, 135 blood samples were TCR-sequenced: under 45 ophthalmopathy, some 72 hyperthyroidism and about 17 hyperthyroidism-to-ophthalmopathy patients. To explore V-J signatures that separate ophthalmopathy from hyperthyroidism, a discovery set of 95 to 100 patients was enrolled, consisting of more than 40 with ophthalmopathy and some 56 with stable hyperthyroidism. An independent validation cohort was composed of roughly 19 hyperthyroidism patients and approximately 15 patients who later progressed from hyperthyroidism to ophthalmopathy. In about six hyperthyroidism patients, the T-cell repertoires found in thyroid tissue were compared with those found in blood. Once sampling was done, hyperthyroidism patients were given methimazole at a starting dose of 30 mg daily, while ophthalmopathy patients were given high-dose intravenous methylprednisolone. Overall study outcomes, separate from this receptor: In validation, the model predicted ophthalmopathy progression with about 71% sensitivity and roughly 72% specificity; some 13 predicted patients were CT-confirmed with GO in a median of approximately 6.2 months. In cross-validation, the 13-signature model distinguished ophthalmopathy from stable hyperthyroidism with roughly 90% sensitivity and approximately 81% specificity, and in the test set the corresponding values were roughly 80% and 76%. Sample size was not statistically predetermined, and group allocation was not concealed from the investigators. Among expanded thyroid clonotypes with frequency above 0.001, most also showed up in blood, which suggests that blood repertoires may reflect the thyroid immune response.

For repertoire sequencing, the TCR beta CDR3 regions were amplified from RNA transcripts. The first round of RT-PCR was done with HTBI primers and the Qiagen OneStep RT-PCR kit, and was followed by a second round of multiplex PCR, then size selection and purification. Sequencing of the libraries was carried out on an Illumina HiSeq2000 in paired-end mode with 100 bp reads. As for how the authors treated the data: SOAPnuke was used to process the reads, throwing out any read that had adapters, had uncalled bases, had a mean Phred below 15, or lacked an exact constant-primer or identifier match. High-quality paired reads were merged with COPE v1.2.5. Each unique nucleotide sequence was treated as a clonotype, and MiTCR v1.1 was used to align the clonotypes to the IMGT TRB V, D and J references. Only V-J combinations with frequency above 0.0001 were analysed, covering around 99% of repertoires. A TCR clonal expansion and chaos score per V-J combination was defined as the ratio of F50 clonal expansion to chaos observed in the TCRdist matrix. Features were reduced by Welch's t-statistics and random forest to over 10 V-J combinations, which fed a naive Bayes classifier. Thyroid-blood repertoire similarity was quantified with the Morisita-Horn index. TCRdb itself trimmed the public reads at Q25 with fastp, ran MiXCR and retained productive beta chains. Merged by CDR3 protein, the rows form single entries marked with the most common genes and DNA. The V and J calls and clone size are TCRdb's, not the authors'. The sample records some 370,000 distinct CDR3 sequences, about 18% of which are singletons. The ten largest make up roughly 2.3% of the sample.

A patient counted as having stable hyperthyroidism if there was no progression to ophthalmopathy within 18 months of follow-up. Hyperthyroidism patients were newly diagnosed, were aged 18 to 65 years, and had a disease duration under 2 months. Anyone with other autoimmune diseases, uncontrolled infections, pregnancy or lactation was excluded from the study. Clinical symptoms, serum thyroxine, TRAb, thyroid ultrasound and orbital computed tomography were used for diagnosis. Ficoll-Paque density gradient centrifugation was used to isolate PBMCs from approximately 10 ml of fresh peripheral blood. Total RNA was extracted using Trizol reagent, and RNA quality was checked on an Agilent 2100 Bioanalyzer. This clonotype came up many times. Its antigen has not been determined. No much larger clonotype is one base removed from it; base qualities were not supplied. The receptor was isolated from an adult woman with stable Graves' hyperthyroidism. Sequenced material: peripheral blood.

The bases are TGTGCCAGCAGTCCGATATCGTGGGGTGCGGCAGGGGGGAACTCCTACGAGCAGTACTTC. This sequence encodes CASSPISWGAAGGNSYEQYF. The chain was built from TRBV6-2 or TRBV6-3 and TRBJ2-7; perhaps TRBD1 is the D gene, with 7 bases matching. V is clipped by 5 bases and J by 0 bases, and the sequence between their germline boundaries is 29 bases long. Inclusive of the bounding cysteine and phenylalanine, the CDR3 is 20 residues long. Only the CDR3 portion is preserved as DNA: 60 bases, with reading frame beginning at the first base. Per the germline V gene, MNHEY is the CDR1 and SVGEGT is the CDR2.